The rows below give T cell receptor beta chains drawn from one sample of a study of blood T cell repertoires in COVID-19. Data came from immunoSEQ multiplex PCR; TCRdb stores just in-frame clones and leaves some out. The repertoire holds around 250,000 clones, with about 90% as singletons. Sequencing was done on a sample of peripheral blood. These receptors came from a woman aged 60 to 75 with COVID-19, enrolled during active disease. The CDR3 runs from the conserved cysteine through the conserved F or W. The order of the fields is J gene, D gene, clone size, V gene, CDR3 protein, CDR3 DNA. A D gene is named only where the DNA matches it firmly. Not every row has a clone size; where given, it reads once, few, many or a size class.

>TRBJ2-1|.|.|TRBV5-5
CASTREASYNEQFF
TGTGCCAGCACCCGTGAAGCCTCCTACAATGAGCAGTTCTTC
>TRBJ1-6|TRBD1|.|TRBV2
CASRDRARGGAPLHF
TGTGCCAGCAGAGACAGGGCCAGAGGAGGGGCACCCCTCCACTTT
>TRBJ1-1|.|once|TRBV7-2
CASSPSGGAGTEAFF
TGTGCCAGCAGCCCATCGGGGGGGGCGGGCACTGAAGCTTTCTTT
>TRBJ1-1|TRBD1|.|TRBV12-3/TRBV12-4
CASSTKTGTEAFF
TGTGCCAGCAGTACAAAGACAGGGACTGAAGCTTTCTTT
>TRBJ2-7|.|.|TRBV5-1
CASSLAQGTPYEQYF
TGCGCCAGCAGCTTGGCGCAGGGGACCCCCTACGAGCAGTACTTC
>TRBJ1-2|.|.|TRBV9
CASSFRDTTNYGYTF
TGTGCCAGCAGCTTCCGGGACACTACGAACTATGGCTACACCTTC
>TRBJ1-4|TRBD1|.|TRBV27
CASTERGAGQGNEKLFF
TGTGCCAGCACCGAGAGGGGTGCGGGACAGGGGAATGAAAAACTGTTTTTT
>TRBJ1-1|.|.|TRBV7-9
CASSLGEGQAFF
TGTGCCAGCAGCTTAGGGGAGGGGCAAGCTTTCTTT
>TRBJ2-3|.|.|TRBV27
CASSLGPADTQYF
TGTGCCAGCAGTTTAGGGCCGGCAGATACGCAGTATTTT
>TRBJ2-2|.|.|TRBV3-1/TRBV3-2
CASSQGGRNTGELFF
TGTGCCAGCAGCCAAGGGGGCAGAAACACCGGGGAGCTGTTTTTT
>TRBJ1-2|.|.|TRBV2
CASSEARGSVRVYGYTF
TGTGCCAGCAGTGAAGCTCGGGGTTCAGTAAGGGTCTATGGCTACACCTTC
>TRBJ1-4|TRBD1|few|TRBV4-2
CASSQGTGGPTNEKLFF
TGTGCCAGCAGCCAAGGGACAGGGGGACCAACTAATGAAAAACTGTTTTTT
>TRBJ2-3|TRBD2|once|TRBV29-1
CSVGYSSGEWYGTQYF
TGCAGCGTTGGGTACTCGAGCGGGGAGTGGTATGGTACGCAGTATTTT
>TRBJ1-2|TRBD1|.|TRBV19
CASSLQGVDYGYTF
TGTGCCAGTAGTCTCCAGGGGGTGGACTATGGCTACACCTTC
>TRBJ1-4|TRBD1|.|TRBV7-9
CASSPSGTGDEKLFF
TGTGCCAGCAGCCCCTCCGGGACAGGGGATGAAAAACTGTTTTTT
>TRBJ1-3|.|.|TRBV25-1
CASSPGGGNTIYF
TGTGCCAGCAGTCCCGGGGGAGGAAACACCATATATTTT
>TRBJ1-1|.|.|TRBV3-1/TRBV3-2
CASSQVSGETEAFF
TGTGCCAGCAGCCAAGTGTCGGGGGAAACTGAAGCTTTCTTT
>TRBJ2-7|.|once|TRBV19
CASSQAYLGGYEQYF
TGTGCCAGTAGTCAAGCCTATCTGGGGGGCTACGAGCAGTACTTC
>TRBJ1-1|.|.|TRBV5-1
CASSSASDSEAFF
TGCGCCAGCAGCTCGGCCTCAGACTCTGAAGCTTTCTTT
>TRBJ2-5|TRBD1|.|TRBV9
CASSVGDRYQETQYF
TGTGCCAGCAGCGTTGGGGACAGATACCAAGAGACCCAGTACTTC
>TRBJ1-1|.|.|TRBV7-2
CASSLAKAGRTEAFF
TGTGCCAGCAGCTTAGCAAAGGCGGGGAGGACTGAAGCTTTCTTT
>TRBJ1-6|.|few|TRBV7-2
CASSPTGGNSPLHF
TGTGCCAGCAGCCCGACGGGGGGTAATTCACCCCTCCACTTT
>TRBJ2-2|TRBD1|once|TRBV5-4
CASSLGQGAAGELFF
TGTGCCAGCAGCTTGGGCCAGGGGGCCGCCGGGGAGCTGTTTTTT
>TRBJ1-2|.|.|TRBV27
CASSLGAYYGYTF
TGTGCCAGCAGTTTAGGAGCATACTATGGCTACACCTTC
>TRBJ2-7|TRBD2|.|TRBV4-3
CASSQGWPTSGGSYEQYF
TGCGCCAGCAGCCAAGGGTGGCCGACTAGCGGGGGTTCCTACGAGCAGTACTTC
>TRBJ2-1|TRBD1|.|TRBV19
CASSKDRNNEQFF
TGTGCCAGTAGCAAGGACAGGAACAATGAGCAGTTCTTC
>TRBJ1-1|.|.|TRBV27
CASSPGQGWNEAFF
TGTGCCAGCAGCCCTGGGCAGGGTTGGAATGAAGCTTTCTTT
>TRBJ2-7|.|.|TRBV16
CASSQFEQGSYEQYF
TGTGCCAGCAGCCAATTCGAGCAGGGATCCTACGAGCAGTACTTC
>TRBJ1-6|TRBD1|.|TRBV4-2
CASSQEGQGNSPLHF
TGTGCCAGCAGCCAAGAAGGACAGGGGAATTCACCCCTCCACTTT
>TRBJ1-1|TRBD1|.|TRBV7-9
CASSSQPQGVAFF
TGTGCCAGCAGTTCACAACCCCAGGGGGTAGCTTTCTTT
>TRBJ1-2|.|once|TRBV9
CASSVATPGGRGYTF
TGTGCCAGCAGCGTAGCCACTCCGGGGGGCCGGGGCTACACCTTC
>TRBJ1-1|TRBD1|once|TRBV6-6
CASRNRGQDTEAFF
TGTGCCAGCAGAAATAGGGGGCAGGACACTGAAGCTTTCTTT
>TRBJ2-1|TRBD2|.|TRBV6-5
CASSSGGQRYNEQFF
TGTGCCAGCAGTTCGGGGGGGCAAAGGTACAATGAGCAGTTCTTC
>TRBJ2-5|TRBD1|.|TRBV7-9
CASSSGQVAETQYF
TGTGCCAGCAGCTCGGGACAGGTTGCTGAGACCCAGTACTTC
>TRBJ1-2|.|.|TRBV7-2
CASSPLFQAYGYTF
TGTGCCAGCAGCCCCCTCTTCCAGGCCTATGGCTACACCTTC
>TRBJ1-1|.|once|TRBV7-2
CASSLGTATEAFF
TGTGCCAGCAGCTTAGGGACAGCCACTGAAGCTTTCTTT
>TRBJ2-7|TRBD2|.|TRBV10-1
CASHSDRNKSPSGGSYEQYF
TGCGCCAGCCACTCCGATCGCAACAAGAGCCCTAGCGGGGGAAGCTACGAGCAGTACTTC
>TRBJ1-1|.|.|TRBV7-8
CASSLQGLNTEAFF
TGTGCCAGCAGCTTACAGGGCTTGAACACTGAAGCTTTCTTT
>TRBJ1-1|.|.|TRBV5-4
CASSPGLGGRNTEAFF
TGTGCCAGCAGCCCGGGGTTAGGGGGAAGGAACACTGAAGCTTTCTTT
>TRBJ1-1|.|.|TRBV10-2
CASRRGRTENTEAFF
TGCGCCAGCAGGAGGGGTCGGACAGAGAACACTGAAGCTTTCTTT
>TRBJ1-6|TRBD1|.|TRBV27
CASSLSTGQGMGSPLHF
TGTGCCAGCAGTTTATCGACGGGACAGGGGATGGGTTCACCCCTCCACTTT
>TRBJ1-5|.|.|TRBV6-2/TRBV6-3
CASSSLVGNQPQHF
TGTGCCAGCAGTTCACTTGTAGGCAATCAGCCCCAGCATTTT
>TRBJ1-3|.|.|TRBV11-2
CASSSRSGSGNTIYF
TGTGCCAGCAGCTCCCGGTCGGGCTCTGGAAACACCATATATTTT
>TRBJ1-6|.|.|TRBV4-1
CASSQVASGGYNSPLHF
TGCGCCAGCAGCCAAGTCGCCTCAGGTGGCTATAATTCACCCCTCCACTTT
>TRBJ1-2|.|.|TRBV19
CASSNGAGVDYGYTF
TGTGCCAGTAGTAACGGCGCAGGGGTCGACTATGGCTACACCTTC
>TRBJ2-3|.|.|TRBV19
CASSKPGVDTQYF
TGTGCCAGTAGTAAGCCAGGGGTGGATACGCAGTATTTT
>TRBJ2-7|.|.|TRBV6-2/TRBV6-3
CASSPPRNRLGPSYEQYF
TGTGCCAGCAGTCCCCCCCGCAACCGACTAGGTCCCTCCTACGAGCAGTACTTC
>TRBJ1-2|.|.|TRBV5-1
CASSLAVTNYGYTF
TGCGCCAGCAGCTTGGCGGTCACGAACTATGGCTACACCTTC
>TRBJ2-1|.|once|TRBV11-3
CASSLDSQNEQFF
TGTGCCAGCAGCTTAGATTCCCAGAATGAGCAGTTCTTC
>TRBJ1-2|.|.|TRBV5-1
CASRHTGGTEGYTF
TGCGCCAGCAGACATACCGGGGGGACTGAGGGCTACACCTTC
>TRBJ1-2|TRBD1|.|TRBV5-6
CASSLTGQVGDF
TGTGCCAGCAGCCTGACGGGACAGGTGGGGGATTTC
>TRBJ2-1|.|.|TRBV6-5
CASSYSPGLAVGEQFF
TGTGCCAGCAGTTACTCCCCCGGGTTGGCTGTGGGTGAGCAGTTCTTC
>TRBJ2-5|TRBD2|.|TRBV6-5
CASSYPPGTIQETQYF
TGTGCCAGCAGTTACCCGCCTGGGACTATCCAAGAGACCCAGTACTTC
>TRBJ1-6|.|.|TRBV6-1
CASSVDPSSYNSPLHF
TGTGCCAGCAGTGTTGATCCTAGCTCCTATAATTCACCCCTCCACTTT
>TRBJ1-6|.|.|TRBV19
CASSSQGMNSPLHF
TGTGCCAGTAGTTCGCAGGGTATGAATTCACCCCTCCACTTT